The present TCR beta chain was sequenced within a study of cytomegalovirus exposure and HLA in healthy donors. The V gene lost 0 bases and the J gene lost 7 bases, with 16 bases spanning the gap. This CDR3 region has 16 residues. Germline values: CDR1 LGHNA, CDR2 YNFKEQ. PCR used 60 Vbeta primers and 13 Jbeta primers. The table came from immunoSEQ multiplex PCR; TCRdb's copy has only in-frame clones and leaves some out. The data show about 120,000 clones, with roughly three fifths seen just once and approximately 8% held by the top ten. What was sequenced was PBMCs. The TCR was taken from a woman aged 40 to 50 in good health and CMV-seropositive. The chain is built from TRBV4-2 and TRBJ1-5; D is perhaps TRBD1 (6 bases). CDR3: CASSQEGAGEGQPQHF. The CDR3 DNA reads as TGTGCCAGCAGCCAAGAGGGGGCAGGGGAAGGACAGCCCCAGCATTTT.